One sample yielded the 31 T cell receptor beta chains listed below, sequenced in a study of radiation and T cells in renal cell carcinoma. Here immunoSEQ multiplex PCR was the method, and the copy in TCRdb shows in-frame clones only, minus some. The profile shows about 150,000 clones, about 88% of them singletons. Time point noted: baseline pretreatment blood. The treatment: 15 Gy SBRT to primary tumor, nephrectomy 4 weeks later. Sequenced here: blood, sampled from a patient whose treatment included radiotherapy and nephrectomy. Source of these receptors: a woman in her seventies with renal cell carcinoma.

The CDR3 is CASSDRGGQWQPQHF. The CDR3 DNA follows: TGTGCCAGCAGTGATAGGGGGGGTCAATGGCAGCCCCAGCATTTT. V and J are TRBV2 and TRBJ1-5; a possible D gene is TRBD1 (6 bases). Germline V lookup: CDR1 SNHLY, CDR2 FYNNEI. The V end was cut by 3 bases, the J end by 7 bases, with 16 bases between. The CDR3 has 15 residues.

The J gene is TRBJ2-4, the V gene TRBV4-1; D is uncertain. This CDR3 has 18 residues. Trimming stripped 0 bases from V and 0 bases from J, with 15 bases between. Germline CDR1 reads MGHRA; CDR2 reads YSYEKL. The CDR3 nucleotides are TGCGCCAGCAGCCAAGATCGAGGACCGGACCTAGCCAAAAACATTCAGTACTTC. It specifies CASSQDRGPDLAKNIQYF.

The V call is TRBV4-2, the J call TRBJ2-1; 8 positions match TRBD2. This CDR3 comprises 17 residues. Germline CDR1 reads LGHNA; CDR2 reads YNFKEQ. J gave up 1 base and V 0 bases, and 5 bases lay outside the gene matches. In DNA, the CDR3 is TGTGCCAGCAGCCAAGATTTAACTAGCGGATCCTACAATGAGCAGTTCTTC. Its translation: CASSQDLTSGSYNEQFF.

The chain joins TRBV27 to TRBJ2-7, with TRBD1 matching 7 bases. The CDR3 length is 14 residues. Germline lookup yields CDR1 MNHEY and CDR2 SMNVEV (reference sequence). V was clipped by 3 bases and J by 4 bases; unmatched bases: 6. The CDR3 DNA reads TGTGCCAGCAGTTTTGGGCAGGGGGTATACGAGCAGTACTTC. Translated: CASSFGQGVYEQYF.

The J gene is TRBJ1-2, the V gene TRBV5-4, with unresolved D. With 2 bases removed from V and 3 bases from J, the gap between germline ends came to 11 bases. Germline values: CDR1 SGHNT, CDR2 YYREEE (reference sequence). This CDR3 comprises 14 residues. The CDR3 region has the DNA TGTGCCAGCAGCTTAGCGGGCCCCGACTATGGCTACACCTTC. As protein: CASSLAGPDYGYTF.

V usage is TRBV19 and J usage is TRBJ2-3; 7 positions agree with TRBD1. The junction had 4 bases not matched to a gene; V was cut back by 4 bases and J by 6 bases. The CDR3 covers 13 residues. Germline CDR1 is LNHDA and CDR2 is SQIVND (reference sequence). This CDR3 reads CASSNNRGDTQYF. CDR3 nucleotides: TGTGCCAGTAGTAACAACAGGGGCGATACGCAGTATTTT. Full variable domain (remainder filled in from reference TRBV19 and TRBJ2-3): DGGITQSPKYLFRKEGQNVTLSCEQNLNHDAMYWYRQDPGQGLRLIYYSQIVNDFQKGDIAEGYSVSREKKESFPLTVTSAQKNPTAFYLCASSNNRGDTQYFGPGTRLTVL.

This clone was seen just once. V gene TRBV19 combines with J gene TRBJ1-1, with TRBD1 matching over 7 bases. Germline-derived CDR1 and CDR2 are LNHDA and SQIVND (reference sequence). The junction had 12 bases not matched to a gene; V was cut back by 4 bases and J by 1 base. This CDR3 is built from 17 residues. CDR3 sequence: CASSSQGVRVGNTEAFF. In nucleotides, the CDR3 is TGTGCCAGTAGTAGCCAGGGGGTGCGGGTGGGGAACACTGAAGCTTTCTTT. Variable domain in full (rest from reference TRBV19 and TRBJ1-1): DGGITQSPKYLFRKEGQNVTLSCEQNLNHDAMYWYRQDPGQGLRLIYYSQIVNDFQKGDIAEGYSVSREKKESFPLTVTSAQKNPTAFYLCASSSQGVRVGNTEAFFGQGTRLTVV.

The V and J genes are TRBV10-3 and TRBJ2-3; 9 bases align to TRBD2. The length of the CDR3 is 16 residues. The V gene end was trimmed by 3 bases and the J gene end by 8 bases; junction bases not matched to a gene: 12. Germline loops: CDR1 ENHRY, CDR2 SYGVKD. CDR3 residues: CAISDSGGGGASTQYF. As DNA, the CDR3 is TGTGCCATCAGTGATTCTGGGGGCGGGGGGGCCTCTACGCAGTATTTT.

The CDR3 DNA follows: TGTGCCAGCAGATTTAGAGATACGCAGTATTTT. It is translated as CASRFRDTQYF. This rearrangement joins TRBV6-5 to TRBJ2-3; D is undetermined. The CDR3 is 11 residues long. Germline values: CDR1 MNHEY, CDR2 SVGAGI. Trimming stripped 6 bases from V and 5 bases from J, with 6 bases between.

The genes are TRBV5-1 and TRBJ1-2, with TRBD1 matching 8 bases. Germline lookup yields CDR1 SGHRS and CDR2 YFSETQ. Losses at the gene ends were 4 bases for V and 3 bases for J; bases not matched to a gene: 5. This CDR3 has 14 amino acids. In nucleotides, the CDR3 is TGCGCCAGCAGCCTGACAGGGGACCACTATGGCTACACCTTC. This gives the protein CASSLTGDHYGYTF.

This clone was observed a single time. The V call is TRBV10-3, the J call TRBJ2-3, with 8 bases aligning to TRBD2. V trimming: 4 bases; J trimming: 4 bases; junction bases outside the gene matches: 4. CDR1 ENHRY and CDR2 SYGVKD come from the germline V gene. This CDR3 comprises 14 residues. The DNA for the CDR3 is TGTGCCATCAGTGGGCGGGGGGTAGCAGATACGCAGTATTTT. Protein sequence: CAISGRGVADTQYF.

The V and J genes are TRBV10-3 and TRBJ2-5, with 9 bases that match TRBD1. CDR3 length: 15 residues. CDR1 is ENHRY, CDR2 SYGVKD, per germline. The V segment lost 3 bases and the J segment 1 base; nucleotides outside the gene matches: 3. Written as DNA, the CDR3 is TGTGCCATCAGTGACCCGGGACAGGGCCAAGAGACCCAGTACTTC. This gives the protein CAISDPGQGQETQYF.

V usage is TRBV19 and J usage is TRBJ2-5, with D unclear. This CDR3 contains 14 residues. V lost 4 bases and J 2 bases, leaving 11 bases between the germline ends. Per the germline V gene, CDR1 is LNHDA and CDR2 is SQIVND (reference sequence). The CDR3, as DNA: TGTGCCAGTAGTAGACGACTGAAACAAGAGACCCAGTACTTC. Translating gives CASSRRLKQETQYF.

The rearrangement uses TRBV28 and TRBJ1-5; D perhaps matches TRBD1 (5 bases). Germline CDR1 reads MDHEN; CDR2 reads SYDVKM. Trimming took off 7 bases at V and 0 bases at J, with 10 bases between the two ends. The CDR3 has 14 residues. CDR3 DNA sequence: TGTGCCAGCAAGCGGGGGGATAGCAATCAGCCCCAGCATTTT. Translation gives CASKRGDSNQPQHF.

The chain links TRBV6-5 to TRBJ1-1; D possibly corresponds to TRBD1 (5 bases). CDR1 is MNHEY, CDR2 SVGAGI, per germline. The CDR3 covers 15 residues. Trimming cost V 0 bases and J 5 bases, with 13 bases left between them. This chain's CDR3 is CASSYSLGGLTEAFF. CDR3 nucleotides: TGTGCCAGCAGTTACTCGCTGGGGGGTCTTACTGAAGCTTTCTTT.

The chain links TRBV7-9 to TRBJ2-3; TRBD2 matches 8 bases. V shed 2 bases, J shed 3 bases, and the junction held 7 bases outside the gene matches. The length of the CDR3 is 16 residues. CDR1 and CDR2 (germline): SEHNR, FQNEAQ (reference sequence). DNA for the CDR3: TGTGCCAGCAGCTTAAACAGCGGGGGATCTACAGATACGCAGTATTTT. Translating it yields CASSLNSGGSTDTQYF.

The chain is built from TRBV7-9 and TRBJ1-3; no reliable D call. The CDR3 has 15 amino acids. Germline V gives CDR1 SEHNR, CDR2 FQNEAQ (reference sequence). The germline V and J ends were trimmed by 5 bases and 0 bases, with 11 bases remaining between them. CDR3 DNA: TGTGCCAGCAGCCTCGACGGACTCTCTGGAAACACCATATATTTT. Translating it yields CASSLDGLSGNTIYF.

This rearrangement joins TRBV11-3 to TRBJ2-6, with D unresolved. The CDR3 is 14 amino acids. Trimming left V 6 bases short and J 3 bases short, with 9 bases between. Germline V lookup: CDR1 SGHNT, CDR2 YENEEA. The CDR3 loop is CASRAGFGANVLTF. As DNA, the CDR3 is TGTGCCAGCAGAGCAGGCTTTGGGGCCAACGTCCTGACTTTC. Variable domain in full (rest from reference TRBV11-3 and TRBJ2-6): EAGVVQSPRYKIIEKKQPVAFWCNPISGHNTLYWYLQNLGQGPELLIRYENEEAVDDSQLPKDRFSAERLKGVDSTLKIQPAELGDSAVYLCASRAGFGANVLTFGAGSRLTVL.

The gene calls are TRBV4-2 and TRBJ1-2; no clear D gene. The germline V gene has CDR1 LGHNA and CDR2 YNFKEQ. This CDR3 contains 14 residues. V was clipped by 1 base and J by 7 bases, with 13 bases between them. The DNA for the CDR3 is TGTGCCAGCAGCCAAGCTCGTAATCGGGCTGGCTACACCTTC. Protein: CASSQARNRAGYTF.

The chain uses TRBV7-2 and TRBJ1-2; possibly TRBD1 for D (6 bases). V lost 1 base and J lost 8, with 11 bases in between. The CDR3 runs to 13 residues. Germline V gene data show CDR1 as SGHTA and CDR2 as FQGNSA. The CDR3 DNA reads as TGTGCCAGCAGCTTAGTGGGGCAGGGGGGCTACACCTTC. Translation gives CASSLVGQGGYTF. Using reference TRBV7-2 and TRBJ1-2 for the parts outside the CDR3, the full variable domain is GAGVSQSPSNKVTEKGKDVELRCDPISGHTALYWYRQSLGQGLEFLIYFQGNSAPDKSGLPSDRFSAERTGGSVSTLTIQRTQQEDSAVYLCASSLVGQGGYTFGSGTRLTVV.

J is TRBJ1-5 and V is TRBV27; TRBD1 matches 7 bases. CDR1 and CDR2 (germline): MNHEY, SMNVEV (reference sequence). The CDR3 contains 17 residues. Unmatched junction bases numbered 8, after V lost 1 base and J lost 2 bases. CDR3 residues: CASSLYKTGMGNQPQHF. Here the CDR3 DNA reads TGTGCCAGCAGTTTATATAAGACAGGGATGGGCAATCAGCCCCAGCATTTT.

This sequence joins TRBV9 and TRBJ1-5, with D possibly matching TRBD1 (5 bases). This CDR3 contains 15 residues. Trimming shortened V by 0 bases and J by 7 bases, and 14 bases separated the two germline ends. The germline gives CDR1 SGDLS, CDR2 YYNGEE. The CDR3 spells CASSVGAGNSQPQHF. CDR3 nucleotide sequence: TGTGCCAGCAGCGTAGGAGCAGGGAACAGCCAGCCCCAGCATTTT.

The V and J genes are TRBV29-1 and TRBJ2-5, with 7 bases lining up with TRBD2. V gave up 4 bases and J gave up 0 bases; unmatched junction bases: 14. CDR3 length equals 17 residues. CDR1 and CDR2 from the germline V gene are SQVTM and ANQGSEA. Here the CDR3 reads CSVGRGPGGVHQETQYF. The DNA of the CDR3 is TGCAGCGTTGGCAGAGGACCGGGAGGAGTACACCAAGAGACCCAGTACTTC. Based on the CDR3 plus reference TRBV29-1 and TRBJ2-5, the full variable domain is SAVISQKPSRDICQRGTSLTIQCQVDSQVTMMFWYRQQPGQSLTLIATANQGSEATYESGFVIDKFPISRPNLTFSTLTVSNMSPEDSSIYLCSVGRGPGGVHQETQYFGPGTRLLVL.

Comment on this clone: This CDR3 is also generated by other DNA sequences in the sample. The V and J genes are TRBV5-4 and TRBJ2-5; possibly TRBD2 for D (6 bases). CDR1 SGHNT and CDR2 YYREEE come from the germline V gene (reference sequence). The ends were cut back, 4 bases at V and 5 bases at J, with 12 bases in the middle. This CDR3 has 13 amino acids. The CDR3 nucleotides read TGTGCCAGCAGCCCCGGGGGTAGGGAGACCCAGTACTTC. It codes for CASSPGGRETQYF.

The chain links TRBV7-2 to TRBJ1-1; D gene unclear. Trimming removed 1 base from V and 0 bases from J, with 6 bases in between. The CDR3 is 14 residues long. Germline V CDR1 and CDR2: SGHTA, FQGNSA. CDR3 bases: TGTGCCAGCAGCTTAGGGGCCATGAACACTGAAGCTTTCTTT. Translated: CASSLGAMNTEAFF.

The chain employs TRBV10-3 and TRBJ2-2; tentatively, D is TRBD2 (6 bases). Germline CDR1 is ENHRY and CDR2 is SYGVKD. The CDR3 is 16 residues long. Trimming stripped 6 bases from V and 4 bases from J, with 18 bases between. CDR3 sequence reads: CAISSLAGGGTGELFF. DNA for the CDR3: TGTGCCATCAGCTCCCTCGCCGGGGGTGGCACCGGGGAGCTGTTTTTT.

The J gene is TRBJ1-5, the V gene TRBV27; D remains ambiguous. The germline V gene has CDR1 MNHEY and CDR2 SMNVEV (reference sequence). With 5 bases removed from V and 3 bases from J, the gap between germline ends came to 14 bases. This CDR3 spans 15 amino acids. The CDR3 region has the DNA TGTGCCAGCAGTCCCTACGGCAGATCCAATCAGCCCCAGCATTTT. Residues: CASSPYGRSNQPQHF.

The table lists this clone with a few counts. V gene TRBV5-4 combines with J gene TRBJ1-3; perhaps TRBD1 as D (5 bases). V gave up 4 bases and J gave up 7 bases, with 21 bases separating them. Germline lookup yields CDR1 SGHNT and CDR2 YYREEE (reference sequence). This CDR3 spans 16 amino acids. The DNA for the CDR3 is TGTGCCAGCAGCGGATCCAGGGTTTCGGGGACCAACACCATATATTTT. It encodes CASSGSRVSGTNTIYF.

The chain uses TRBV19 and TRBJ1-1; D remains unclear. Trimming took 0 bases from V and 2 from J, leaving 13 bases between them. Germline values: CDR1 LNHDA, CDR2 SQIVND (reference sequence). The CDR3 spans 16 residues. CDR3 in DNA: TGTGCCAGTAGTATAGATCCCAGGTCGGGAAACACTGAAGCTTTCTTT. Encoded protein: CASSIDPRSGNTEAFF.

The V call is TRBV11-2, the J call TRBJ2-1; D not certain. Germline V lookup: CDR1 SGHAT, CDR2 FQNNGV. The ends were cut back, 3 bases at V and 5 bases at J, with 2 bases in the middle. This CDR3 has 11 amino acids. This chain's CDR3 is CASSFNNEQFF. Here the CDR3 DNA reads TGTGCCAGCAGCTTTAACAATGAGCAGTTCTTC.

This chain connects TRBV19 to TRBJ2-3; D is unclear. The CDR3 extends over 16 amino acids. Germline CDR1 is LNHDA and CDR2 is SQIVND (reference sequence). V lost 5 bases and J lost 4, with 19 bases in between. CDR3 coding DNA: TGTGCCAGTAGTCCCCGAGGCGAGCCCGTCTCAGATACGCAGTATTTT. It yields the protein CASSPRGEPVSDTQYF.